This T cell receptor (beta chain) derives from a study of beta chain features in type 1 diabetes. Study results and limitations: It was possible that PCR favored shorter templates, equally so in patients and controls. High TCR expression in some cells could lead to their over-representation in cDNA sequencing. Whether TCRB rearrangement is influenced by HLA type went unresolved here. Patients with Type 1 diabetes showed moderately but significantly shorter TCRB CDR3s in all four CD4+ subsets.

This CDR3 spans 13 amino acids. V lost 3 bases and J lost 5, with 8 bases in between. Germline CDR1 and CDR2: SGHTA and FQGNSA. Of note for this clone: The target antigen is unknown.

Sequencing targeted expressed TCRB transcripts, as all isolated RNA had been reverse transcribed. This table comes from immunoSEQ multiplex PCR, and its TCRdb copy is limited to in-frame clones, with some not included. The sample holds roughly 220,000 clones; 16% are singletons and the top ten take approximately 0.086%. Specimen: naive CD4+ T cells from blood. The chain uses TRBV7-2 and TRBJ2-1; D remains ambiguous. The TCR originated in a man aged 25-45 years with type 1 diabetes. The CDR3 protein is CASSFGMDNEQFF. Here the CDR3 DNA reads TGTGCCAGCAGCTTCGGTATGGACAATGAGCAGTTCTTC. The full variable domain, with the rest looked up from reference TRBV7-2 and TRBJ2-1, is GAGVSQSPSNKVTEKGKDVELRCDPISGHTALYWYRQSLGQGLEFLIYFQGNSAPDKSGLPSDRFSAERTGGSVSTLTIQRTQQEDSAVYLCASSFGMDNEQFFGPGTRLTVL.